What follows describes a single T cell receptor beta chain. Unique molecular identifiers were added to individual cDNA molecules. MiXCR, run by TCRdb on the 5' RACE reads, gives a single entry per CDR3 protein. Of tens of thousands of distinct CDR3 sequences detected, 12% appear once; the ten largest clones hold less than 2%. This record comes from a study of early T cells in non-severe SARS-CoV-2 infection. This CDR3 has 16 residues. The germline V gene has CDR1 MNHNY and CDR2 SVGAGI (reference sequence). The V end lost 6 bases, the J end lost 3 bases, and 21 bases lay between the germline ends. V gene TRBV6-6 combines with J gene TRBJ2-7; D is possibly TRBD1 (6 bases). Sequences were obtained from whole blood. This TCR came from an adult who was a healthcare worker with PCR-confirmed SARS-CoV-2 infection or an uninfected control (not recorded which). The CDR3 DNA reads TGTGCCAGCAGAACACTCCGTGGGGGCCCATTCTACGAGCAGTACTTC. This sequence encodes CASRTLRGGPFYEQYF.